This T cell receptor (beta chain) came from a study of shared clonotypes between healthy human individuals. Assay used: immunoSEQ multiplex PCR; TCRdb lists only in-frame clones, some missing. Found here are millions of clones, around nine tenths of them singletons; the top ten hold over 0.12%. Trimming cost V 3 bases and J 0 bases, with 17 bases left between them. This CDR3 spans 17 amino acids. Looked up from germline, CDR1 is MNHEY and CDR2 is SMNVEV (reference sequence). The origin of this receptor is a man between 18 and 29 years old in good health. This sequence joins TRBV27 and TRBJ1-1; D remains unclear. Sequencing input: naive CD4+ T cells sorted from blood. Sample subset: CD45RA+ positively selected. The CDR3 loop is CASSFKHNWGMNTEAFF. The CDR3 DNA reads as TGTGCCAGCAGTTTCAAACATAATTGGGGTATGAACACTGAAGCTTTCTTT.